The next 29 T cell receptor beta chains were all read from a single sample in a study of OX40 agonist ivuxolimab in advanced cancers. The protocol was immunoSEQ multiplex PCR, while the TCRdb copy is restricted to in-frame clones and leaves out a portion. The repertoire consists of 50,000 or so clones, with roughly 90% occurring once and the leading ten covering roughly 5.7%. This sample comprised CD4+ or CD8+ T cells sorted from blood, obtained in a trial of the OX40 agonist ivuxolimab. The receptors come from an adult with an advanced solid tumor such as melanoma, head and neck, liver or kidney cancer.

The chain couples TRBV7-9 to TRBJ2-1; maybe TRBD2 (7 bases). V was cut by 5 bases and J by 1 base, with 15 bases left in between. The germline V gene encodes CDR1 SEHNR and CDR2 FQNEAQ (reference sequence). The CDR3 covers 16 residues. The DNA of the CDR3 is TGTGCCAGCAGCCGGGGAGGGGGAGGGTCCTACAATGAGCAGTTCTTC. Translated, it gives CASSRGGGGSYNEQFF.

This chain links TRBV5-8 with TRBJ1-1; D remains ambiguous. The CDR3 totals 13 residues. V was clipped by 6 bases and J by 5 bases, with 14 bases between them. Germline CDR1 SGHTS, CDR2 YDEGEE. For the CDR3, the DNA is TGTGCCAGCACGACACGGATAAGTACTGAAGCTTTCTTT. The encoded protein is CASTTRISTEAFF.

As DNA, the CDR3 is TGTGCCTGGGAGACCCTTAGCGGGGTGACTCAAGAGACCCAGTACTTC. This encodes CAWETLSGVTQETQYF. The rearrangement links TRBV30 to TRBJ2-5, with 8 bases lining up with TRBD2. The CDR3 sequence is 16 residues long. V lost 5 bases, J lost 2 bases, and 13 bases stayed unmatched. Looked up from germline, CDR1 is GTSNPN and CDR2 is SVGIG (reference sequence). Based on the CDR3 plus reference TRBV30 and TRBJ2-5, the full variable domain is SQTIHQWPATLVQPVGSPLSLECTVEGTSNPNLYWYRQAAGRGLQLLFYSVGIGQISSEVPQNLSASRPQDRQFILSSKKLLLSDSGFYLCAWETLSGVTQETQYFGPGTRLLVL.

This clone was picked up a small number of times. The DNA of the CDR3 is TGCGCCAGCAGTCGATTACTAGCGGGAGGCGAGACCCAGTACTTC. Protein sequence: CASSRLLAGGETQYF. The chain links TRBV4-3 to TRBJ2-5, with 12 bases that match TRBD2. This CDR3 has 15 residues. With V trimmed by 6 bases and J by 5 bases, 7 bases remained unmatched. Germline V gene data show CDR1 as LGHNA and CDR2 as YSLEER.

The chain carries TRBV30 and TRBJ2-4; tentative D call: TRBD2 (6 bases). The CDR3 loop spans 15 amino acids. V gave up 2 bases and J gave up 2 bases, with 13 bases separating them. Germline V gene data show CDR1 as GTSNPN and CDR2 as SVGIG (reference sequence). The CDR3 protein is CAWSLGEDPKNIQYF. The CDR3 region has the DNA TGTGCCTGGAGTCTCGGGGAGGACCCCAAAAACATTCAGTACTTC.

The chain couples TRBV7-8 to TRBJ2-1; 7 bases are a match to TRBD2. J gave up 2 bases and V 3 bases, and 4 bases lay outside the gene matches. The CDR3 has 15 amino acids. Per the germline V gene, CDR1 is SGHVS and CDR2 is FQNEAQ. The DNA of the CDR3 is TGTGCCAGCAGCTTTGGACTAGTGGCCTACAATGAGCAGTTCTTC. Amino acids: CASSFGLVAYNEQFF.

J is TRBJ2-7 and V is TRBV28; the D is unclear. Trimming removed 3 bases at V and 2 bases at J, with 11 bases between. The CDR3 consists of 14 residues. Germline lookup yields CDR1 MDHEN and CDR2 SYDVKM. The CDR3 nucleotides are TGTGCCAGCAGTTTGCGGCTTGACACCTACGAGCAGTACTTC. As protein: CASSLRLDTYEQYF. The variable domain in full, completed from reference TRBV28 and TRBJ2-7, reads DVKVTQSSRYLVKRTGEKVFLECVQDMDHENMFWYRQDPGLGLRLIYFSYDVKMKEKGDIPEGYSVSREKKERFSLILESASTNQTSMYLCASSLRLDTYEQYFGPGTRLTVT.

Here the CDR3 reads CASSPRQAGTEAFF. The CDR3 DNA reads TGTGCCAGCAGTCCCCGACAGGCTGGCACTGAAGCTTTCTTT. The rearrangement links TRBV28 to TRBJ1-1; D is possibly TRBD1 (6 bases). Germline CDR1 MDHEN, CDR2 SYDVKM. CDR3 size: 14 residues. V was cut by 5 bases and J by 4 bases, with 14 bases left in between. The entire variable domain, with the rest obtained from reference TRBV28 and TRBJ1-1, is as follows: DVKVTQSSRYLVKRTGEKVFLECVQDMDHENMFWYRQDPGLGLRLIYFSYDVKMKEKGDIPEGYSVSREKKERFSLILESASTNQTSMYLCASSPRQAGTEAFFGQGTRLTVV.

The rearrangement links TRBV7-7 to TRBJ2-5; possibly TRBD1 for D (7 bases). The CDR3 is 15 residues long. Germline V gene lookup returns CDR1 SSHAT and CDR2 FNYEAQ (reference sequence). Trimming took off 6 bases at V and 4 bases at J, with 18 bases between the two ends. The CDR3 bases are TGTGCCAGCAGTCCCCTGACAGGGACTGGAGAGACCCAGTACTTC. Translation gives CASSPLTGTGETQYF.

The gene calls are TRBV5-4 and TRBJ1-2, with D possibly being TRBD1 (5 bases). V was shortened by 3 bases and J by 8 bases, with 11 bases between the two germline ends. Germline CDR1 and CDR2: SGHNT and YYREEE (reference sequence). The CDR3 sequence is 12 residues long. The CDR3 region has the DNA TGTGCCAGCAGCTGGGACGAGGAAGGCTACACCTTC. Translating gives CASSWDEEGYTF.

The rearrangement uses TRBV23-1 and TRBJ2-5; no firm D call. TRBV23-1 is treated as an ORF (open reading frame) with a function not yet certain. The CDR3 runs to 16 residues. V shed 4 bases and J shed 4 bases, with 19 bases lying between them. The CDR3 nucleotides read TGCGCCAGCAGTCCCCTCAGACCCCCCCCCGCAGAGACCCAGTACTTC. It translates to CASSPLRPPPAETQYF.

In this sample, this clone turned up once. The chain recombines TRBV7-9 with TRBJ2-7; 9 nucleotides match TRBD2. With V trimmed by 8 bases and J by 5 bases, 10 bases remained unmatched. The CDR3 has 14 residues. Germline lookup yields CDR1 SEHNR and CDR2 FQNEAQ (reference sequence). CDR3 residues: CASGGGLALNEQYV. DNA of the CDR3: TGTGCCAGCGGGGGGGGACTAGCTCTGAACGAGCAGTACGTC.

The genes are TRBV27 and TRBJ2-1; 10 nucleotides agree with TRBD1. The CDR3 has 16 amino acids. Germline assignment: CDR1 MNHEY and CDR2 SMNVEV (reference sequence). V shed 6 bases, J shed 4 bases, and the junction held 9 bases outside the gene matches. The CDR3 loop is CASSTTGGKSYNEQFF. CDR3 nucleotide sequence: TGTGCCAGCAGCACGACAGGGGGCAAATCGTACAATGAGCAGTTCTTC.

This clone is categorized as medium-sized. The rearrangement joins TRBV11-2 to TRBJ1-4, with no clear D. This CDR3 is built from 12 residues. In germline, CDR1 is SGHAT, CDR2 FQNNGV. V dropped 4 bases and J dropped 4 bases, with 4 bases sitting between them. Here the CDR3 reads CASSSLNEKLFF. CDR3 nucleotide sequence: TGTGCCAGCAGCTCCCTTAATGAAAAACTGTTTTTT.

The chain couples TRBV14 to TRBJ1-2; TRBD1 aligns across 8 bases. CDR3 length: 15 amino acids. V shed 2 bases and J 3 bases; nucleotides not matched to a gene: 5. Germline CDR1 SGHDN, CDR2 FVKESK. The CDR3 DNA reads TGTGCCAGCAGCCAATATCGGGGACAGGACTATGGCTACACCTTC. Protein product: CASSQYRGQDYGYTF.

The chain joins TRBV9 to TRBJ1-3, with TRBD1 matching 9 bases. The CDR3 totals 16 residues. From germline, CDR1 is SGDLS and CDR2 YYNGEE. V was clipped by 3 bases and J by 2 bases; unmatched bases: 6. The CDR3 DNA follows: TGTGCCAGCAGCGGGACCGGGGACAGGGCTGGAAACACCATATATTTT. Translation gives CASSGTGDRAGNTIYF.

The chain uses TRBV19 and TRBJ1-5; D is possibly TRBD1 (5 bases). Germline CDR1 reads LNHDA; CDR2 reads SQIVND (reference sequence). V lost 3 bases and J lost 3, with 12 bases in between. The CDR3 runs 15 residues. CDR3 sequence reads: CASSIWGSLNQPQHF. The CDR3 DNA reads TGTGCCAGTAGTATCTGGGGCTCCCTCAATCAGCCCCAGCATTTT.

V gene TRBV13 combines with J gene TRBJ1-2; D is uncertain. Germline V gene sequence: CDR1 PRHDT, CDR2 FYEKMQ (reference sequence). V lost 4 bases, J lost 2 bases, and 14 bases lay in between. The CDR3 runs 15 residues. The CDR3 sequence is CASSSNQAENYGYTF. In nucleotides, the CDR3 is TGTGCCAGCAGCTCCAACCAGGCAGAGAACTATGGCTACACCTTC.

Concerning this clone: In the same sample, other DNA sequences code for this CDR3. The genes are TRBV5-4 and TRBJ2-1, with 10 bases aligning to TRBD2. The CDR3 covers 17 residues. V shed 4 bases, J shed 2 bases, and the junction held 9 bases outside the gene matches. The germline gives CDR1 SGHNT, CDR2 YYREEE (reference sequence). For the CDR3, the DNA is TGTGCCAGCAGCCCGCTCCTCCTAGCGGGAGCCTACAATGAGCAGTTCTTC. The encoded protein is CASSPLLLAGAYNEQFF.

The chain recombines TRBV7-8 with TRBJ2-5; a possible D gene is TRBD1 (6 bases). The germline CDR1 and CDR2 sequences are SGHVS and FQNEAQ. This CDR3 is built from 15 residues. The V gene lost 0 bases and the J gene lost 5 bases, with 13 bases spanning the gap. CDR3 DNA sequence: TGTGCCAGCAGCTTAGCGCAGGGGTTGTTTGAGACCCAGTACTTC. Its translation is CASSLAQGLFETQYF. The full variable domain, in which reference TRBV7-8 and TRBJ2-5 provide the parts outside the CDR3, is GAGVSQSPRYKVAKRGQDVALRCDPISGHVSLFWYQQALGQGPEFLTYFQNEAQLDKSGLPSDRFFAERPEGSVSTLKIQRTQQEDSAVYLCASSLAQGLFETQYFGPGTRLLVL.

The chain links TRBV7-9 to TRBJ2-5; D is unclear. The CDR3 loop spans 15 amino acids. Trimming took off 0 bases at V and 3 bases at J, with 11 bases between the two ends. CDR1 is SEHNR and CDR2 is FQNEAQ in the germline V gene (reference sequence). CDR3 residues: CASSLAWDTKETQYF. DNA for the CDR3: TGTGCCAGCAGCTTAGCGTGGGATACTAAAGAGACCCAGTACTTC.

The V gene is TRBV27, the J gene TRBJ1-2, with a tentative D call TRBD1 (6 bases). Germline V gene lookup returns CDR1 MNHEY and CDR2 SMNVEV (reference sequence). The CDR3 consists of 14 residues. Trimming stripped 2 bases from V and 4 bases from J, with 11 bases between. CDR3 amino acids: CASSLRGTIYGYTF. The CDR3, as DNA: TGTGCCAGCAGTTTAAGGGGGACAATCTATGGCTACACCTTC.

The rearrangement joins TRBV10-1 to TRBJ2-2; a weak D match, TRBD1 (5 bases). The germline V and J ends were trimmed by 3 bases and 1 base, with 6 bases remaining between them. The CDR3 extends over 14 amino acids. The germline V gene encodes CDR1 WNHNN and CDR2 SYGVQD (reference sequence). The CDR3 sequence is CASSDRENTGELFF. The DNA for the CDR3 is TGCGCCAGCAGTGACAGGGAGAACACCGGGGAGCTGTTTTTT.

V usage is TRBV7-8 and J usage is TRBJ1-5; the D gene is possibly TRBD1 (6 bases). CDR1 and CDR2 from the germline V gene are SGHVS and FQNEAQ. Trimming took 7 bases from V and 1 from J, leaving 11 bases between them. The CDR3 consists of 14 residues. CDR3 sequence (DNA): TGTGCCAGCAAACTCGGACAGAGCAATCAGCCCCAGCATTTT. It yields the protein CASKLGQSNQPQHF. The variable domain in full, completed from reference TRBV7-8 and TRBJ1-5, reads GAGVSQSPRYKVAKRGQDVALRCDPISGHVSLFWYQQALGQGPEFLTYFQNEAQLDKSGLPSDRFFAERPEGSVSTLKIQRTQQEDSAVYLCASKLGQSNQPQHFGDGTRLSIL.

This clone was observed a few times. The V and J genes are TRBV6-1 and TRBJ2-3; 8 positions agree with TRBD2. Trimming took 6 bases from V and 4 from J; bases not matched to a gene: 6. Germline V gene lookup returns CDR1 MNHNS and CDR2 SASEGT. The length of the CDR3 is 14 residues. The CDR3 reads CASRERGGPDTQYF. The CDR3 bases are TGTGCCAGCAGGGAACGGGGGGGCCCAGATACGCAGTATTTT.

The gene calls are TRBV6-5 and TRBJ1-1, with D tentatively TRBD1 (5 bases). Trimming took 0 bases from V and 2 from J, leaving 7 bases between them. CDR1 is MNHEY and CDR2 is SVGAGI in the germline V gene. The CDR3 loop spans 14 amino acids. CDR3 amino acids: CASSYSQGNTEAFF. CDR3 nucleotide sequence: TGTGCCAGCAGTTACTCGCAGGGAAACACTGAAGCTTTCTTT.

The chain carries TRBV6-5 and TRBJ1-2, with D perhaps matching TRBD1 (5 bases). The germline V and J ends were trimmed by 6 bases and 1 base, with 12 bases remaining between them. The CDR3 is 14 residues long. The V gene's germline CDR1 is MNHEY and CDR2 SVGAGI. CDR3 region: CASSPAGDNYGYTF. The CDR3 DNA sequence: TGTGCCAGCAGCCCTGCGGGGGATAACTATGGCTACACCTTC.

The chain recombines TRBV23-1 with TRBJ1-1; D uncertain. TRBV23-1 is reported as an ORF; its role is uncertain. The CDR3 totals 15 residues. Deletions cut 0 bases from V and 1 base from J, with 9 bases between. The CDR3 sequence: CASSQSPLPNTEAFF. The CDR3 DNA sequence: TGCGCCAGCAGTCAATCCCCACTCCCGAACACTGAAGCTTTCTTT.

The J gene is TRBJ2-2, the V gene TRBV7-6; tentatively, D is TRBD2 (7 bases). In germline, CDR1 is SGHVS, CDR2 FNYEAQ. With 1 base removed from V and 3 bases from J, the gap between germline ends came to 9 bases. The length of the CDR3 is 15 residues. The CDR3 loop reads CASSLEGGDTGELFF. Written as DNA, the CDR3 is TGTGCCAGCAGCTTAGAAGGGGGGGACACCGGGGAGCTGTTTTTT.